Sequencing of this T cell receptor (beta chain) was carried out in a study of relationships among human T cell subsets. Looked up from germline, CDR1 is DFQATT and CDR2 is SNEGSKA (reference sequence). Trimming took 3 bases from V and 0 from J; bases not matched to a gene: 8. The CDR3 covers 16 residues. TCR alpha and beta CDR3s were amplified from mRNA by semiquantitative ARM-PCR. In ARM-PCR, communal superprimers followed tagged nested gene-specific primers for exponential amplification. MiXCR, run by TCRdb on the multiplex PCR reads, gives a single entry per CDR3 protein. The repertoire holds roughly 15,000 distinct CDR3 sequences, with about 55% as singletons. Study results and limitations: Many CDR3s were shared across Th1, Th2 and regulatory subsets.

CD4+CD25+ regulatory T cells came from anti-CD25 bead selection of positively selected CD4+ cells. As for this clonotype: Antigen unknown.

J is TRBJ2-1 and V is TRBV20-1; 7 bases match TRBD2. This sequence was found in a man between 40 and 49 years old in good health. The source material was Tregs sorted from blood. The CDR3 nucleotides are TGCAGTGCTAGGAATGCCGGCGGGAGCTCCTACAATGAGCAGTTCTTC. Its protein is CSARNAGGSSYNEQFF.